Following are 32 T cell receptor beta chains from one sample sequenced in a study of shared T cell receptors in the human thymus. TCRdb keeps only in-frame clones here, not all; method: immunoSEQ multiplex PCR. This sample has over 65,000 clones, with 90% to 95% found just once. Material: thymocytes. These receptors all come from a human donor.

The chain links TRBV7-9 to TRBJ2-7, with 9 nucleotides matching TRBD2. Germline values: CDR1 SEHNR, CDR2 FQNEAQ (reference sequence). CDR3 size: 18 residues. V was pared by 5 bases and J by 4 bases, with 18 bases of the junction left unmatched. The CDR3 bases are TGTGCCAGCAGCCCAAGACCCCCCGGCGGGGGGGCGTTTTACGAGCAGTACTTC. It translates to CASSPRPPGGGAFYEQYF.

The gene calls are TRBV7-3 and TRBJ1-1; possibly TRBD1 for D (6 bases). This CDR3 has 13 amino acids. In germline, CDR1 is SGHTA, CDR2 FQGTGA. With 6 bases removed from V and 9 bases from J, the gap between germline ends came to 17 bases. The CDR3 sequence is CASREGWTEKAFF. For the CDR3, the DNA is TGTGCCAGCAGAGAAGGTTGGACAGAAAAAGCTTTCTTT.

The chain carries TRBV6-5 and TRBJ2-3; TRBD2 matches 7 bases. The V and J ends lost 1 base and 5 bases, in that order; junction bases with no gene match: 3. This CDR3 has 14 residues. Germline CDR1 is MNHEY and CDR2 is SVGAGI. Here the CDR3 DNA reads TGTGCCAGCAGTTACTGGGGGGGAGAAGATACGCAGTATTTT. It translates to CASSYWGGEDTQYF.

J is TRBJ2-6 and V is TRBV19, with 7 bases lining up with TRBD1. The germline V gene encodes CDR1 LNHDA and CDR2 SQIVND (reference sequence). The V and J ends lost 6 bases and 2 bases, in that order; junction bases with no gene match: 10. The CDR3 runs 17 residues. The CDR3 DNA reads TGTGCCAGTAGGGAACCAGGGGGACCTACTGGGGCCAACGTCCTGACTTTC. Translated, it gives CASREPGGPTGANVLTF.

The chain combines TRBV11-3 with TRBJ1-1; no firm D call. The germline V gene encodes CDR1 SGHNT and CDR2 YENEEA. V was trimmed by 5 bases and J by 3 bases, leaving 10 bases between them. There are 13 residues in the CDR3. CDR3 coding DNA: TGTGCCAGCAGCCAACTGGAATACACTGAAGCTTTCTTT. This codes for CASSQLEYTEAFF.

V usage is TRBV7-2 and J usage is TRBJ1-2; 10 bases align to TRBD1. Per germline, CDR1 SGHTA and CDR2 FQGNSA. The ends lost 5 bases at V and 6 bases at J; junction bases unmatched: 9. This CDR3 is 15 amino acids long. Written as DNA, the CDR3 is TGTGCCAGCAGCCACCTAGGGACAGGGGTTAATGGCTACACCTTC. Translation: CASSHLGTGVNGYTF.

This chain connects TRBV7-2 to TRBJ1-5; D uncertain. The germline CDR1 and CDR2 sequences are SGHTA and FQGNSA. V was cut by 2 bases and J by 0 bases, with 8 bases left in between. CDR3 length: 15 residues. The CDR3 spells CASSLQTHSNQPQHF. Here the CDR3 DNA reads TGTGCCAGCAGCTTACAGACTCATAGCAATCAGCCCCAGCATTTT.

DNA of the CDR3: TGTGCCAGCAGCCCCGGGTTCGAAAATTCACCCCTCCACTTT. Translation gives CASSPGFENSPLHF. The chain uses TRBV7-9 and TRBJ1-6; D call uncertain. The CDR3 has 14 residues. The V and J ends lost 5 bases and 7 bases respectively, with 12 bases between them. Germline assignment: CDR1 SEHNR and CDR2 FQNEAQ (reference sequence).

CDR3 protein: CASSQDGLAGATDTQYF. The CDR3 coding sequence is TGCGCCAGCAGCCAAGATGGCCTAGCGGGGGCCACAGATACGCAGTATTTT. The chain couples TRBV4-1 to TRBJ2-3; TRBD2 matches at 10 bases. Unmatched junction bases numbered 5, after V lost 0 bases and J lost 2 bases. Germline CDR1 MGHRA, CDR2 YSYEKL. The CDR3 extends over 17 amino acids.

The chain carries TRBV4-1 and TRBJ1-5; D uncertain. Trimming took 1 base from V and 0 from J, leaving 13 bases between them. The CDR3 runs to 17 residues. Germline CDR1 is MGHRA and CDR2 is YSYEKL. The CDR3, as DNA: TGCGCCAGCAGCCAAGTATCAGAACATAGTAGCAATCAGCCCCAGCATTTT. Amino acids: CASSQVSEHSSNQPQHF.

The CDR3 DNA reads TGTGCCAGCGGACGGCGGCCGCCGAGGACGCGGAATAGCGGGTGGGAGGAGACCCAGTACTTC. It yields the protein CASGRRPPRTRNSGWEETQYF. This rearrangement joins TRBV2 to TRBJ2-5; 7 bases match TRBD2. V lost 8 bases to trimming and J lost 5 bases; unmatched junction nucleotides: 32. The germline CDR1 and CDR2 sequences are SNHLY and FYNNEI. The CDR3 is 21 residues long.

This clone was detected only a few times. The chain has TRBV27 and TRBJ2-7; D is possibly TRBD1 (6 bases). Germline lookup yields CDR1 MNHEY and CDR2 SMNVEV (reference sequence). The CDR3 extends over 14 amino acids. The V end lost 5 bases, the J end lost 5 bases, and 16 bases lay between the germline ends. The CDR3 coding sequence is TGTGCCAGCAGTCCAGAGGACAGTGAGGACGAGCAGTACTTC. Residues: CASSPEDSEDEQYF.

The V gene is TRBV28, the J gene TRBJ1-1; a possible D gene is TRBD1 (5 bases). CDR1 and CDR2 (germline): MDHEN, SYDVKM. CDR3 length equals 15 residues. The V and J ends lost 5 bases and 4 bases respectively, with 17 bases between them. The DNA of the CDR3 is TGTGCCAGCAGTAGGACACTCTATGGGGGCACTGAAGCTTTCTTT. Its protein is CASSRTLYGGTEAFF.

The chain employs TRBV2 and TRBJ2-5; the D is unclear. Trimming shortened V by 6 bases and J by 1 base, and 15 bases separated the two germline ends. The CDR3 has 15 amino acids. Germline lookup yields CDR1 SNHLY and CDR2 FYNNEI. The CDR3 sequence is CASSPSPAAQETQYF. Here the CDR3 DNA reads TGTGCCAGCAGCCCCAGCCCGGCGGCCCAAGAGACCCAGTACTTC.

Only one count was recorded for this clone. The chain has TRBV11-2 and TRBJ1-2; D gene ambiguous. CDR3 length equals 10 residues. Germline CDR1 is SGHAT and CDR2 is FQNNGV. Trimming pared 4 bases from V and 8 bases from J, leaving 5 bases between. The CDR3 sequence is CASSSEGYTF. CDR3 sequence (DNA): TGTGCCAGCAGCTCGGAGGGCTACACCTTC.

J is TRBJ1-5 and V is TRBV9; D unresolved. V was pared by 0 bases and J by 7 bases, with 14 bases between. The CDR3 sequence is 15 residues long. Germline CDR1 is SGDLS and CDR2 is YYNGEE. For the CDR3, the DNA is TGTGCCAGCAGCGTAGGGGAACATGATTCCCAGCCCCAGCATTTT. This gives the protein CASSVGEHDSQPQHF.

This sequence joins TRBV5-1 and TRBJ2-4, with 9 bases that match TRBD1. CDR3 length: 19 residues. CDR1 and CDR2 (germline): SGHRS, YFSETQ. The J segment lost 8 bases and the V segment lost 2 bases, leaving 20 bases of the junction unmatched. The CDR3 spells CASSFKPGQGSASVHIQYF. CDR3 nucleotides: TGCGCCAGCAGCTTTAAGCCGGGACAGGGATCGGCGTCCGTCCACATTCAGTACTTC.

V gene TRBV28 combines with J gene TRBJ2-7; D remains unclear. Germline V CDR1 and CDR2: MDHEN, SYDVKM. V was clipped by 4 bases and J by 5 bases, with 27 bases between them. This CDR3 spans 18 amino acids. The CDR3 coding sequence is TGTGCCAGCAGTTATTGGCCCCGGACGCGCCCGTGCGCCCACGAGCAGTACTTC. It codes for CASSYWPRTRPCAHEQYF.

The rearrangement links TRBV7-2 to TRBJ1-2; 9 nucleotides agree with TRBD1. The CDR3 has 15 amino acids. V lost 4 bases to trimming and J lost 0 bases; unmatched junction nucleotides: 3. From germline, CDR1 is SGHTA and CDR2 FQGNSA. For the CDR3, the DNA is TGTGCCAGCAGCTCGCGGACAGGGGCTAACTATGGCTACACCTTC. It is translated as CASSSRTGANYGYTF.

The chain couples TRBV7-9 to TRBJ1-2, with 7 bases aligning to TRBD1. Trimming removed 7 bases from V and 5 bases from J; junction bases left unmatched: 16. The CDR3 length is 16 residues. Germline V gene lookup returns CDR1 SEHNR and CDR2 FQNEAQ (reference sequence). CDR3 sequence reads: CASTRKKGQPFYGYTF. The CDR3 region has the DNA TGTGCCAGCACCCGCAAGAAGGGACAGCCATTTTATGGCTACACCTTC.

The V call is TRBV7-3, the J call TRBJ2-1; 9 bases agree with TRBD2. The V segment lost 3 bases and the J segment 5 bases; nucleotides outside the gene matches: 11. This CDR3 comprises 17 residues. The germline CDR1 and CDR2 sequences are SGHTA and FQGTGA. Here the CDR3 reads CASSFLERGVGNNEQFF. CDR3 bases: TGTGCCAGCAGCTTCCTTGAGCGGGGGGTTGGTAACAATGAGCAGTTCTTC.

The chain employs TRBV18 and TRBJ1-4; D unclear. Germline V gene data show CDR1 as KGHSH and CDR2 as LQKENI. The CDR3 contains 20 residues. V gave up 3 bases and J gave up 4 bases, with 27 bases separating them. This CDR3 reads CASSPDHRAPSALGNEKLFF. CDR3 in DNA: TGTGCCAGCTCACCCGATCACCGGGCCCCCAGTGCGTTAGGTAATGAAAAACTGTTTTTT. Full variable domain (missing parts from reference TRBV18 and TRBJ1-4): NAGVMQNPRHLVRRRGQEARLRCSPMKGHSHVYWYRQLPEEGLKFMVYLQKENIIDESGMPKERFSAEFPKEGPSILRIQQVVRGDSAAYFCASSPDHRAPSALGNEKLFFGSGTQLSVL.

The V call is TRBV7-2, the J call TRBJ2-5; 10 bases align to TRBD2. Germline lookup yields CDR1 SGHTA and CDR2 FQGNSA. This CDR3 spans 17 amino acids. The V and J ends lost 5 bases and 3 bases, in that order; junction bases with no gene match: 12. As DNA, the CDR3 is TGTGCCAGCAGCGCCCCCCGTGAGCGGGGGGGAAAAGAGACCCAGTACTTC. Translation: CASSAPRERGGKETQYF.

This chain connects TRBV9 to TRBJ2-7; 8 nucleotides align to TRBD2. CDR3 length: 14 amino acids. J gave up 5 bases and V 3 bases, and 7 bases lay outside the gene matches. Germline V gene data show CDR1 as SGDLS and CDR2 as YYNGEE. DNA of the CDR3: TGTGCCAGCAGCGGTACCGGGACTAGGAACGAGCAGTACTTC. This sequence encodes CASSGTGTRNEQYF.

The V gene is TRBV4-3, the J gene TRBJ1-2, with a weak D call TRBD1 (6 bases). V was cut by 2 bases and J by 1 base, with 20 bases left in between. There are 18 residues in the CDR3. Germline loops: CDR1 LGHNA, CDR2 YSLEER. CDR3 nucleotide sequence: TGCGCCAGCAGCCAATGGGGGGCACAGGGAGGGGATAACTATGGCTACACCTTC. This encodes CASSQWGAQGGDNYGYTF.

The chain recombines TRBV9 with TRBJ2-1; 10 bases fit TRBD1. This CDR3 spans 17 amino acids. With V trimmed by 1 base and J by 5 bases, 9 bases remained unmatched. Germline V gene data show CDR1 as SGDLS and CDR2 as YYNGEE. CDR3 DNA: TGTGCCAGCAGCGTATTTGGGACAGGGGAAGGGAACAATGAGCAGTTCTTC. Its protein is CASSVFGTGEGNNEQFF.

The rearrangement uses TRBV4-2 and TRBJ1-5; D may be TRBD1 (5 bases). The CDR3 length is 17 residues. The germline V gene has CDR1 LGHNA and CDR2 YNFKEQ. The V and J ends lost 1 base and 0 bases respectively, with 13 bases between them. The chain's CDR3 is CASSQGKGSDSNQPQHF. The CDR3 nucleotides read TGTGCCAGCAGCCAAGGGAAGGGGTCCGATAGCAATCAGCCCCAGCATTTT.

V and J are TRBV18 and TRBJ2-3; no definite D call. Trimming pared 2 bases from V and 0 bases from J, leaving 15 bases between. Germline CDR1 KGHSH, CDR2 LQKENI. The CDR3 is made up of 17 amino acids. CDR3 loop: CASSPTSARVSTDTQYF. The CDR3, as DNA: TGTGCCAGCTCACCAACCTCCGCCCGGGTTAGCACAGATACGCAGTATTTT.

This chain links TRBV15 with TRBJ2-5; TRBD1 matches at 8 bases. Trimming removed 2 bases from V and 2 bases from J; junction bases left unmatched: 1. The germline V gene has CDR1 LNHNV and CDR2 YYDKDF (reference sequence). This CDR3 contains 14 residues. The CDR3 DNA sequence: TGTGCCACCAGCAGAAGACAGGGGCAAGAGACCCAGTACTTC. It encodes CATSRRQGQETQYF. The full variable domain, with the rest looked up from reference TRBV15 and TRBJ2-5, is DAMVIQNPRYQVTQFGKPVTLSCSQTLNHNVMYWYQQKSSQAPKLLFHYYDKDFNNEADTPDNFQSRRPNTSFCFLDIRSPGLGDTAMYLCATSRRQGQETQYFGPGTRLLVL.

This clone showed up just once. The chain combines TRBV7-6 with TRBJ1-3; D remains unclear. Per the germline V gene, CDR1 is SGHVS and CDR2 is FNYEAQ. The CDR3 is made up of 17 amino acids. Trimming took 5 bases from V and 3 from J, leaving 20 bases between them. CDR3 DNA sequence: TGTGCCAGCAGCCCCAAGGCGTCTTTTCCGGTTGGAAACACCATATATTTT. This sequence encodes CASSPKASFPVGNTIYF.

This clone was seen only once. The V and J genes are TRBV7-8 and TRBJ2-1; no reliable D call. The CDR3 sequence is 10 residues long. V was clipped by 5 bases and J by 6 bases, with 2 bases between them. In germline, CDR1 is SGHVS, CDR2 FQNEAQ. Here the CDR3 reads CASSPNEQFF. The CDR3, as DNA: TGTGCCAGCAGCCCCAATGAGCAGTTCTTC.

The rearrangement uses TRBV7-9 and TRBJ2-7; D remains ambiguous. V was cut by 6 bases and J by 0 bases, with 15 bases left in between. The CDR3 extends over 15 amino acids. Germline lookup yields CDR1 SEHNR and CDR2 FQNEAQ (reference sequence). The CDR3 region has the DNA TGTGCCAGCAGTCAGCAAGGGCCCCTCTCCTACGAGCAGTACTTC. Its translation is CASSQQGPLSYEQYF.